A selection of T cell receptor beta chains follows, all from one sample in a study of OX40 agonist ivuxolimab in advanced cancers. The repertoire was sequenced with immunoSEQ multiplex PCR; TCRdb's copy has only in-frame clones and lacks some. The profile covers tens of thousands of clones, with roughly nine tenths appearing a single time and roughly 2% taken by the ten largest. The input for sequencing was CD4+ or CD8+ T cells sorted from blood, taken in a trial of the OX40 agonist ivuxolimab. All receptors derive from an adult with an advanced solid tumor such as melanoma, head and neck, liver or kidney cancer. Each CDR3 is given with its conserved first and last residue. A D gene is named only where the DNA matches it firmly. Some rows mark clone size as missing; the rest say once, few, many or name a class of expanded clone.

D gene: .; V gene: TRBV21-1; J gene: TRBJ1-5; clone size: .; CDR3 DNA: TGTGCCAGCAGCAAAGGAGCACAGGAGGGCAATCAGCCCCAGCATTTT; CDR3 protein: CASSKGAQEGNQPQHF
D gene: TRBD1; V gene: TRBV27; J gene: TRBJ1-2; clone size: .; CDR3 DNA: TGTGCCAGCAAGTTGGCGGACAGGAACTATGGCTACACCTTC; CDR3 protein: CASKLADRNYGYTF
D gene: .; V gene: TRBV14; J gene: TRBJ1-1; clone size: .; CDR3 DNA: TGTGCCAGCAGCCAAGTTAGGGTTCTGGGCACTGAAGCTTTCTTT; CDR3 protein: CASSQVRVLGTEAFF
D gene: .; V gene: TRBV23-1; J gene: TRBJ2-5; clone size: .; CDR3 DNA: TGCGCCAGCAGTCAATCGCGTACGGGGGAGACCCAGTACTTC; CDR3 protein: CASSQSRTGETQYF
D gene: .; V gene: TRBV19; J gene: TRBJ2-7; clone size: .; CDR3 DNA: TGTGCCAGTAGTATTTCCTCGAGTTCTTACGCCGGGGCCTACGAGCAGTACTTC; CDR3 protein: CASSISSSSYAGAYEQYF
D gene: TRBD1; V gene: TRBV4-1; J gene: TRBJ1-2; clone size: .; CDR3 DNA: TGCGCCAGCAGCGAACGGACAGGGCGGTACTATGGCTACACCTTC; CDR3 protein: CASSERTGRYYGYTF
D gene: TRBD2; V gene: TRBV5-1; J gene: TRBJ2-5; clone size: .; CDR3 DNA: TGCGCCAGCTCTAGCGGAGTCCAAGAGACCCAGTACTTC; CDR3 protein: CASSSGVQETQYF
D gene: .; V gene: TRBV11-2; J gene: TRBJ2-2; clone size: .; CDR3 DNA: TGTGCCAGCAGCTTTAATGGGGGAGAGGACACCGGGGAGCTGTTTTTT; CDR3 protein: CASSFNGGEDTGELFF
D gene: TRBD1; V gene: TRBV5-5; J gene: TRBJ2-7; clone size: .; CDR3 DNA: TGTGCCAGCAGCTGGACAGGGGAAGAGCAGTACTTC; CDR3 protein: CASSWTGEEQYF
D gene: .; V gene: TRBV4-2; J gene: TRBJ2-2; clone size: .; CDR3 DNA: TGTGCCAGCAGCCAAGTCGGGGGATGGATCACCGGGGAGCTGTTTTTT; CDR3 protein: CASSQVGGWITGELFF
D gene: TRBD2; V gene: TRBV10-3; J gene: TRBJ2-1; clone size: .; CDR3 DNA: TGTGCCATCTCGAGACTAGCGGGGGCTGAGCAGTTCTTC; CDR3 protein: CAISRLAGAEQFF
D gene: TRBD1; V gene: TRBV11-2; J gene: TRBJ2-2; clone size: .; CDR3 DNA: TGTGCCAGCAGCCCTACGACAGGGTCCGGGGAGCTGTTTTTT; CDR3 protein: CASSPTTGSGELFF
D gene: TRBD1; V gene: TRBV11-3; J gene: TRBJ2-3; clone size: .; CDR3 DNA: TGTGCCAGCAGCTTAGGTGCACAGGGGCCGAGCACAGATACGCAGTATTTT; CDR3 protein: CASSLGAQGPSTDTQYF
D gene: TRBD2; V gene: TRBV9; J gene: TRBJ2-5; clone size: .; CDR3 DNA: TGTGCCAGCAGCCCGACTAGCGGGAGTATAGAGACCCAGTACTTC; CDR3 protein: CASSPTSGSIETQYF
D gene: TRBD2; V gene: TRBV7-3; J gene: TRBJ2-6; clone size: .; CDR3 DNA: TGTGCCAGCAGCTTTAGCGGGGGGGCCTCTGGGGCCAACGTCCTGACTTTC; CDR3 protein: CASSFSGGASGANVLTF
D gene: TRBD2; V gene: TRBV29-1; J gene: TRBJ2-7; clone size: .; CDR3 DNA: TGCAGCGTAGCAAGGGGAGGGCCTCCCTACGAGCAGTACTTC; CDR3 protein: CSVARGGPPYEQYF
D gene: .; V gene: TRBV28; J gene: TRBJ2-2; clone size: .; CDR3 DNA: TGTGCCAGCAGTTTCGATGACTTCGGGGAGCTGTTTTTT; CDR3 protein: CASSFDDFGELFF
D gene: TRBD2; V gene: TRBV10-3; J gene: TRBJ2-3; clone size: .; CDR3 DNA: TGTGCCACCGCTCGCGGGGGGGGTGGAGATACGCAGTATTTT; CDR3 protein: CATARGGGGDTQYF
D gene: .; V gene: TRBV2; J gene: TRBJ2-2; clone size: .; CDR3 DNA: TGTGCCAGCAGTGAACAGCAGGTTGAGAACACCGGGGAGCTGTTTTTT; CDR3 protein: CASSEQQVENTGELFF
D gene: .; V gene: TRBV19; J gene: TRBJ1-4; clone size: once; CDR3 DNA: TGTGCCAGTAGTATTGGTCCGGGGGTAACTAATGAAAAACTGTTTTTT; CDR3 protein: CASSIGPGVTNEKLFF
D gene: .; V gene: TRBV5-4; J gene: TRBJ2-5; clone size: .; CDR3 DNA: TGTGCCAGCAGAAAAACTAGCTCAGAGACCCAGTACTTC; CDR3 protein: CASRKTSSETQYF
D gene: .; V gene: TRBV27; J gene: TRBJ1-4; clone size: once; CDR3 DNA: TGTGCCAGCAAAGGCAGGGGCTACGAAAAACTGTTTTTT; CDR3 protein: CASKGRGYEKLFF
D gene: .; V gene: TRBV28; J gene: TRBJ2-7; clone size: .; CDR3 DNA: TGTGCCAGCAGTGAGCCGGGAAAGTACGAGCAGTACTTC; CDR3 protein: CASSEPGKYEQYF
D gene: TRBD1; V gene: TRBV4-1; J gene: TRBJ1-6; clone size: once; CDR3 DNA: TGCGCCAGCAGCCAAGTAACAGGGGGGGAATCACCCCTCCACTTT; CDR3 protein: CASSQVTGGESPLHF
D gene: .; V gene: TRBV6-4; J gene: TRBJ2-6; clone size: .; CDR3 DNA: TGTGCCAGCAGTGACTTCTCTGGGGCCAACGTCCTGACTTTC; CDR3 protein: CASSDFSGANVLTF
D gene: .; V gene: TRBV5-1; J gene: TRBJ2-1; clone size: .; CDR3 DNA: TGCGCCAGCAGCGTACTAGGGGGGTTCAATGAGCAGTTCTTC; CDR3 protein: CASSVLGGFNEQFF
D gene: TRBD1; V gene: TRBV6-5; J gene: TRBJ2-5; clone size: .; CDR3 DNA: TGTGCCAGCAGTTCATGGACAGGGAAGGAGACCCAGTACTTC; CDR3 protein: CASSSWTGKETQYF
D gene: TRBD1; V gene: TRBV7-9; J gene: TRBJ1-2; clone size: .; CDR3 DNA: TGTGCCAGCTCCACAGGGGGCGTGGGTTATGGCTACACCTTC; CDR3 protein: CASSTGGVGYGYTF
D gene: .; V gene: TRBV7-2; J gene: TRBJ1-1; clone size: .; CDR3 DNA: TGTGCCAGCAGCTTAGCGCGTGCAGGACAGAACACTGAAGCTTTCTTT; CDR3 protein: CASSLARAGQNTEAFF
D gene: TRBD1; V gene: TRBV28; J gene: TRBJ1-2; clone size: .; CDR3 DNA: TGTGCCAGCAGTTTATTGCAGGGGGGTAACTATGGCTACACCTTC; CDR3 protein: CASSLLQGGNYGYTF
D gene: .; V gene: TRBV6-1; J gene: TRBJ1-3; clone size: .; CDR3 DNA: TGTGCCAGCAGTGAAAGCCGAGCCTGGGTGTACGGAAACACCATATATTTT; CDR3 protein: CASSESRAWVYGNTIYF
D gene: .; V gene: TRBV28; J gene: TRBJ2-7; clone size: .; CDR3 DNA: TGTGCCAGCAGTCCTTCGCGTACCCCTCCCTCCTTC; CDR3 protein: CASSPSRTPPSF
D gene: .; V gene: TRBV7-9; J gene: TRBJ2-5; clone size: .; CDR3 DNA: TGTGCCAGCACCATGCAAGAGACCCAGTACTTC; CDR3 protein: CASTMQETQYF
D gene: .; V gene: TRBV6-5; J gene: TRBJ1-1; clone size: .; CDR3 DNA: TGTGCCAGCAGTTCCCGACCGGTGAACACTGAAGCTTTCTTT; CDR3 protein: CASSSRPVNTEAFF